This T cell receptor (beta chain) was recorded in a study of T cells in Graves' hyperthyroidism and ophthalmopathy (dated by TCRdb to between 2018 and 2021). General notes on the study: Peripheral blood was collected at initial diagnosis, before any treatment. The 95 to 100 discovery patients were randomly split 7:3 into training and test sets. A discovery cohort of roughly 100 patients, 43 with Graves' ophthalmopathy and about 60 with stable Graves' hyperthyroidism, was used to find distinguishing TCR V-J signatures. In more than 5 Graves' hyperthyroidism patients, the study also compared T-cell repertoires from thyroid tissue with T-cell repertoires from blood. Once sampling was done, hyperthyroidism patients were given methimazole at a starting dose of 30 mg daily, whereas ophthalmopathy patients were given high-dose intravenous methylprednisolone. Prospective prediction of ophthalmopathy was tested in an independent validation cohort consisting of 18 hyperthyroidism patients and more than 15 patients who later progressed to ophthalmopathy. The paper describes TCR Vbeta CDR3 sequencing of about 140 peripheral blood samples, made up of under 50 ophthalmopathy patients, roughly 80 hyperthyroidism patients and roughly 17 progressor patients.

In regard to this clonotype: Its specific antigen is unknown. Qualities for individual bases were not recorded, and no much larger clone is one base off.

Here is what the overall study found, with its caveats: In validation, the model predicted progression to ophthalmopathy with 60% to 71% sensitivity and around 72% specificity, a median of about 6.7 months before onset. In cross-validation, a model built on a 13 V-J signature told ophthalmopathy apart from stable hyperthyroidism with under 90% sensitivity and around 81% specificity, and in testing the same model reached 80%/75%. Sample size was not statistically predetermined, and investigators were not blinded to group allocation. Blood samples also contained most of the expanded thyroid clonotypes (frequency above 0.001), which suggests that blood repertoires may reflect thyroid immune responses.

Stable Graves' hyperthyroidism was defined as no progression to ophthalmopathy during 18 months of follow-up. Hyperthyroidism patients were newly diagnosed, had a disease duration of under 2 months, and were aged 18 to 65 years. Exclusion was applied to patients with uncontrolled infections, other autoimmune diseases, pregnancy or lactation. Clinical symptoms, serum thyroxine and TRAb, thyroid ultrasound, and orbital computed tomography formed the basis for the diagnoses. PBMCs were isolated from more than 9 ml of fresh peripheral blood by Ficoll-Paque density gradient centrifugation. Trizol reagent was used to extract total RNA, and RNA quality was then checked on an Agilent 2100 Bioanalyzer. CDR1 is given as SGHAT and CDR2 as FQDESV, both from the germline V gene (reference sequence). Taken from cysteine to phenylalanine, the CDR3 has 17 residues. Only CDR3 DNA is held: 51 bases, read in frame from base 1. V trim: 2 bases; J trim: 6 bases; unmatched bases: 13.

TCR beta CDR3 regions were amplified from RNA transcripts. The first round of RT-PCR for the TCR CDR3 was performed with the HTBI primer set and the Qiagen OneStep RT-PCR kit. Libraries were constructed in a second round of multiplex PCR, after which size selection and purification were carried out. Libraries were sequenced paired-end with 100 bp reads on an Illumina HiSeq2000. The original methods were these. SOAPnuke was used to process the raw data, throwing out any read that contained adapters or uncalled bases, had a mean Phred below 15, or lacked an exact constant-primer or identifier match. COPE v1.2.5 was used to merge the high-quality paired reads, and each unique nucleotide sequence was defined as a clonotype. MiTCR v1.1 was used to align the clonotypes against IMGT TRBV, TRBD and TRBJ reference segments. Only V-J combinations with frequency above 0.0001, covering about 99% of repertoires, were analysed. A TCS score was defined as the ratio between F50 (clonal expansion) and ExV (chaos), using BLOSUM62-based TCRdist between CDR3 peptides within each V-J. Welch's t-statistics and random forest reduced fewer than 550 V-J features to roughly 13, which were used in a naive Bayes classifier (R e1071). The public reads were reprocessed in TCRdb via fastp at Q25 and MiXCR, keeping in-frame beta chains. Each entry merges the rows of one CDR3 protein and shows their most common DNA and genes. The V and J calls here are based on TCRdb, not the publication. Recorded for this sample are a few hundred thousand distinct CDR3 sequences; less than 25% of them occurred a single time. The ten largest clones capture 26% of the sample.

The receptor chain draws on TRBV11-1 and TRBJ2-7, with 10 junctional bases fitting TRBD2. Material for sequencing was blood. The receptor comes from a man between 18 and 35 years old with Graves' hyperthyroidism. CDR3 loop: CASSLPSGSNSEGEQYF. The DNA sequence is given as TGTGCCAGCAGCTTACCTAGCGGGAGTAACTCAGAGGGCGAGCAGTACTTC.